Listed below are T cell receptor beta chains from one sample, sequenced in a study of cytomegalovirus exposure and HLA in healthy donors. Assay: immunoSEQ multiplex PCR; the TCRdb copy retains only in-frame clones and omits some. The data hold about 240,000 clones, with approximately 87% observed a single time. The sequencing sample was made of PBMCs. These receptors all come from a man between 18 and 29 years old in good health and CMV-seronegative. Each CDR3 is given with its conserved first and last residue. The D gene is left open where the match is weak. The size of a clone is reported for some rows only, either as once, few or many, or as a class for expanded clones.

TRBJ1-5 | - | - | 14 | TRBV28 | CASSLGGGRQPQHF | TGTGCCAGCAGTTTGGGCGGGGGTAGGCAGCCCCAGCATTTT
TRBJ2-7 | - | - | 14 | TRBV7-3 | CASSLNPGAYEQYF | TGTGCCAGCAGCTTAAACCCCGGAGCCTACGAGCAGTACTTC
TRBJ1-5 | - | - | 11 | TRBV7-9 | CAAGKDQPQHF | TGTGCCGCGGGCAAGGACCAGCCCCAGCATTTT
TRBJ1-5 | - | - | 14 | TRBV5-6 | CASSSDRTNQPQHF | TGTGCCAGCAGCAGTGACAGAACCAATCAGCCCCAGCATTTT
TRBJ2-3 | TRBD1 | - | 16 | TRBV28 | CASRLLRDRATDTQYF | TGTGCCAGCAGGCTACTCCGGGACAGGGCCACAGATACGCAGTATTTT
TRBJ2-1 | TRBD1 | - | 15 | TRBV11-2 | CASSAPGQGLNEQFF | TGTGCCAGCAGCGCTCCGGGACAGGGCTTAAATGAGCAGTTCTTC
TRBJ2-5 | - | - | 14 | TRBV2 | CASSEHLAVETQYF | TGTGCCAGCAGTGAACATCTAGCAGTGGAGACCCAGTACTTC
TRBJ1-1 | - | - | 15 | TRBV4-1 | CASSQAPGLYTEAFF | TGCGCCAGCAGCCAAGCACCGGGGTTGTACACTGAAGCTTTCTTT
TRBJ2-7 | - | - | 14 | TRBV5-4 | CASSFNPRAYEQYF | TGTGCCAGCAGCTTTAACCCCAGGGCCTACGAGCAGTACTTC
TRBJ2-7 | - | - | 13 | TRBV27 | CASSPGGSYEQYF | TGTGCCAGCAGCCCCGGGGGTTCCTACGAGCAGTACTTC
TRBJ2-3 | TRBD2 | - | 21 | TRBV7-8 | CASSLILPGTSGRHSTDTQYF | TGTGCCAGCAGCCTAATTCTTCCCGGGACTAGCGGGAGGCATAGCACAGATACGCAGTATTTT
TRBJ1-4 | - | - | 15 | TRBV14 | CASSQDGGAGEKLFF | TGTGCCAGCAGCCAAGATGGGGGGGCCGGGGAAAAACTGTTTTTT
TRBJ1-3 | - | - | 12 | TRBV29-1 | CSVGTELHTIYF | TGCAGCGTTGGGACAGAGTTACACACCATATATTTT
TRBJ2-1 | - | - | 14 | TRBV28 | CASVWGDSYNEQFF | TGTGCCAGCGTTTGGGGGGACTCCTACAATGAGCAGTTCTTC
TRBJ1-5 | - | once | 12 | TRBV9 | CASSVEGGPQHF | TGTGCCAGCAGCGTAGAAGGGGGGCCCCAGCATTTT
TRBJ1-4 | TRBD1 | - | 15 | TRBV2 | CASSVDRGRNEKLFF | TGTGCCAGCAGTGTAGACAGGGGGCGAAATGAAAAACTGTTTTTT
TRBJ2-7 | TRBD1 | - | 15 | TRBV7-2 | CASSFYRGPPYEQYF | TGTGCCAGCAGCTTTTACAGGGGACCTCCCTACGAGCAGTACTTC
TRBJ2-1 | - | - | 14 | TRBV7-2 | CASSLVATRNEQFF | TGTGCCAGCAGCTTAGTTGCGACTAGAAATGAGCAGTTCTTC
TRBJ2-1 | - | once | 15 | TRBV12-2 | CASRSGTGTGDEQFF | TGTGCAAGTCGCTCTGGAACAGGGACCGGGGATGAGCAGTTCTTC
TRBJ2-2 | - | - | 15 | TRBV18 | CASSPRTENTGELFF | TGTGCCAGCTCACCGAGGACAGAGAACACCGGGGAGCTGTTTTTT
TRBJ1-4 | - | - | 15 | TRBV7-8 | CASSLPRAGGEKLFF | TGTGCCAGCAGCTTACCCAGGGCCGGAGGGGAAAAACTGTTTTTT
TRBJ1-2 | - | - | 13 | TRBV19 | CASSMGLSYGYTF | TGTGCCAGTAGTATGGGACTGAGCTATGGCTACACCTTC
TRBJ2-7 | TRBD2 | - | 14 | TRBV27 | CASSLRTSGYEQYF | TGTGCCAGCAGTTTGAGGACTAGCGGCTACGAGCAGTACTTC
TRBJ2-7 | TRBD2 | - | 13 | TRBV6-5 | CASSQTGGYEQYF | TGTGCCAGCAGTCAGACGGGGGGCTACGAGCAGTACTTC
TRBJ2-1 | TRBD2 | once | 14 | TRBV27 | CASSYGTSASEQFF | TGTGCCAGCAGTTATGGGACTAGCGCGAGCGAGCAGTTCTTC
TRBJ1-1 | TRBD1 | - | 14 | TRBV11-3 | CASSLGEQGSEAFF | TGTGCCAGCAGCTTAGGTGAACAGGGGAGTGAAGCTTTCTTT
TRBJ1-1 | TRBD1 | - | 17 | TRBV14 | CASSQIRDRPKGTEAFF | TGTGCCAGCAGCCAAATCCGGGACAGACCGAAGGGCACTGAAGCTTTCTTT
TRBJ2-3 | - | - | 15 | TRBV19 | CASSMVGGGTDTQYF | TGTGCCAGTAGTATGGTAGGGGGGGGCACAGATACGCAGTATTTT
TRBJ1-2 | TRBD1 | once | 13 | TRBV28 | CASRAGQGRGYTF | TGTGCCAGCAGGGCCGGACAGGGAAGAGGCTACACCTTC
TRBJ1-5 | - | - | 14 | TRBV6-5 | CASATARWNQPQHF | TGTGCCAGCGCGACAGCGAGATGGAATCAGCCCCAGCATTTT
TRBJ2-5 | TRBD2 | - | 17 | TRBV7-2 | CASSPGLAGGPPETQYF | TGTGCCAGCAGCCCCGGTCTAGCGGGAGGGCCCCCAGAGACCCAGTACTTC
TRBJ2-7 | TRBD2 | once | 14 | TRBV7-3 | CASSPTSGSNEQYF | TGTGCCAGCAGTCCGACTAGCGGGAGTAACGAGCAGTACTTC
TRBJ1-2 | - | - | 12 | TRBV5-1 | CASSFGETGYTF | TGCGCCAGCAGCTTCGGGGAAACTGGCTACACCTTC
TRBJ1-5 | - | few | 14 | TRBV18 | CASSPLESNQPQHF | TGTGCCAGCTCACCACTCGAGAGCAATCAGCCCCAGCATTTT
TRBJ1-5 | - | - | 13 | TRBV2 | CASRGGVGQPQHF | TGTGCCAGCAGGGGGGGTGTCGGTCAGCCCCAGCATTTT
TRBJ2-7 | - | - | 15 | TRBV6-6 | CASSYSDGRSYEQYF | TGTGCCAGCAGTTACTCTGATGGGAGGAGCTACGAGCAGTACTTC
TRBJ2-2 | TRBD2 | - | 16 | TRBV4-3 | CASSLRLAGDTGELFF | TGCGCCAGCAGCTTACGACTAGCGGGAGACACCGGGGAGCTGTTTTTT
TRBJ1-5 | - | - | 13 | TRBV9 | CASSVDNNQPQHF | TGTGCCAGCAGCGTAGACAACAATCAGCCCCAGCATTTT
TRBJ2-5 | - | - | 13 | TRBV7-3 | CASSLGRGETQYF | TGTGCCAGCAGCTTGGGAAGGGGAGAGACCCAGTACTTC
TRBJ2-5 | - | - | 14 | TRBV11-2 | CASSLGTAGETQYF | TGTGCCAGCAGCTTGGGTACCGCGGGGGAGACCCAGTACTTC
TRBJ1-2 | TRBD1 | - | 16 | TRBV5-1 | CASSPRPGQVASGYTF | TGCGCCAGCAGCCCGCGCCCGGGACAGGTGGCGTCCGGCTACACCTTC
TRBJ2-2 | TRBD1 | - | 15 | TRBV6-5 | CASSSGQGETGELFF | TGTGCCAGCAGTTCGGGACAGGGGGAAACCGGGGAGCTGTTTTTT
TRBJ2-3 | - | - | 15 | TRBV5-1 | CASSFGGDRTDTQYF | TGCGCCAGCAGCTTCGGAGGCGATCGCACAGATACGCAGTATTTT
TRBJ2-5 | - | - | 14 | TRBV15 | CATSRVTGSETQYF | TGTGCCACCAGCAGGGTCACGGGGTCTGAGACCCAGTACTTC
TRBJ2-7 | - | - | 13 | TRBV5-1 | CASSSSTAYEQYF | TGCGCCAGCAGCTCTAGTACCGCCTACGAGCAGTACTTC